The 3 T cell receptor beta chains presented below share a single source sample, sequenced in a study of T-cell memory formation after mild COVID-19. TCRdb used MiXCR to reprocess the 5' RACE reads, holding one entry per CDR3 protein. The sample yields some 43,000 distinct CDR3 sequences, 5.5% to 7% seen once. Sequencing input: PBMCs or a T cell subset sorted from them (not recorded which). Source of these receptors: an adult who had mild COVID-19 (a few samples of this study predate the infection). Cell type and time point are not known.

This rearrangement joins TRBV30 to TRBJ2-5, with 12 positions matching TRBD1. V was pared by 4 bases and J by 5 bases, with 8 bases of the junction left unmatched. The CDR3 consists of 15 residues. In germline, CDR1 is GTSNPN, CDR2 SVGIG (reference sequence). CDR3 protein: CAWNVGTGGAETQYF. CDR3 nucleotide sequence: TGTGCCTGGAATGTAGGGACAGGGGGCGCTGAGACCCAGTACTTC.

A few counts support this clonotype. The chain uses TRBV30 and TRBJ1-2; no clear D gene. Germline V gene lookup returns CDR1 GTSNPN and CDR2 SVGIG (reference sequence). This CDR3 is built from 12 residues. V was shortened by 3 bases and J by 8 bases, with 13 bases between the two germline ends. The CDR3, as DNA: TGTGCCTGGAGCGAAACCCCGCTCGGCTACACCTTC. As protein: CAWSETPLGYTF.

CDR3 loop: CASSRDQNEKLFF. As DNA, the CDR3 is TGCGCCAGCAGTCGGGACCAAAATGAAAAACTGTTTTTT. The chain combines TRBV4-1 with TRBJ1-4; TRBD1 might be the D (5 bases). The V end was cut by 6 bases, the J end by 5 bases, with 10 bases between. Germline V gives CDR1 MGHRA, CDR2 YSYEKL. The CDR3 has 13 residues.